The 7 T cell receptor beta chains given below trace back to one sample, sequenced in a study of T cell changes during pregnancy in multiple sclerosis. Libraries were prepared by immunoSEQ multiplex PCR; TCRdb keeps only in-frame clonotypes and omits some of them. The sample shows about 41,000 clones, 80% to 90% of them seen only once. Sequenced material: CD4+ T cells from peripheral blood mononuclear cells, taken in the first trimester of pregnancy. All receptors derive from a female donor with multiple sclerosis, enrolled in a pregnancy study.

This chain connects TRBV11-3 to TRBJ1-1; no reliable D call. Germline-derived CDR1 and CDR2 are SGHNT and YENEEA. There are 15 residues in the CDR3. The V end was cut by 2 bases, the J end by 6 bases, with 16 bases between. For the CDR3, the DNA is TGTGCCAGCAGCTTAACGGGTAAATCGGTCGCTGAAGCTTTCTTT. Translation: CASSLTGKSVAEAFF.

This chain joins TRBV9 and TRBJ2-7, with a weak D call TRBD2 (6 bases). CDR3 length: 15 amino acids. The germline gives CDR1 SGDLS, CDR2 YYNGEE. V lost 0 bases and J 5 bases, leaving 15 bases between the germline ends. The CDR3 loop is CASSVGLAGTHEQYF. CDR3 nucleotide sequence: TGTGCCAGCAGCGTAGGTCTGGCGGGAACCCACGAGCAGTACTTC.

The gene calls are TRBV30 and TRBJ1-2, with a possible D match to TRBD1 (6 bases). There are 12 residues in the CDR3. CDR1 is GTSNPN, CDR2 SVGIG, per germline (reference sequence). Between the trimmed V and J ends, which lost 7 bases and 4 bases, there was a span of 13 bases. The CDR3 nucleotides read TGTGCCTACCTCGACAGGCTCTATGGCTACACCTTC. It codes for CAYLDRLYGYTF.

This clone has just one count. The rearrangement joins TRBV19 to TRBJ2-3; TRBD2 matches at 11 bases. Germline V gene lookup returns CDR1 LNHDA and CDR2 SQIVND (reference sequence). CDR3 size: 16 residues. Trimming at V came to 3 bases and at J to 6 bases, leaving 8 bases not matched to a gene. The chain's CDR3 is CASSITGTSGSDTQYF. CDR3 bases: TGTGCCAGTAGTATCACAGGGACTAGCGGCTCGGATACGCAGTATTTT.

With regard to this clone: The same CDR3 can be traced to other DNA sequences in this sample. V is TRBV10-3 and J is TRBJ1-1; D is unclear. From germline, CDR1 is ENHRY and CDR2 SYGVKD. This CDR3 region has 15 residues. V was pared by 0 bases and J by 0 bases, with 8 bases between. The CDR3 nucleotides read TGTGCCATCAGTGAGTCGCAGGACTTGAACACTGAAGCTTTCTTT. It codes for CAISESQDLNTEAFF.

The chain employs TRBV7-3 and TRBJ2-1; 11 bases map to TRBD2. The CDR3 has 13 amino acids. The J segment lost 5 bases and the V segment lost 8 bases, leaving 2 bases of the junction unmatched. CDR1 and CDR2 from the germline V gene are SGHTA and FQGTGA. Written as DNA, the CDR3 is TGTGCCAGCGGGGGACTAGCGGACAATGAGCAGTTCTTC. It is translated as CASGGLADNEQFF.

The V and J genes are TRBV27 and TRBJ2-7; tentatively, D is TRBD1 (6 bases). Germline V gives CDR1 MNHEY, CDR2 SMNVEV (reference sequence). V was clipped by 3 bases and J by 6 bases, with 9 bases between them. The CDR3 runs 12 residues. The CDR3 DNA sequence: TGTGCCAGCAGTTTCAGAGGGGGCGAGCAGTACTTC. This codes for CASSFRGGEQYF.